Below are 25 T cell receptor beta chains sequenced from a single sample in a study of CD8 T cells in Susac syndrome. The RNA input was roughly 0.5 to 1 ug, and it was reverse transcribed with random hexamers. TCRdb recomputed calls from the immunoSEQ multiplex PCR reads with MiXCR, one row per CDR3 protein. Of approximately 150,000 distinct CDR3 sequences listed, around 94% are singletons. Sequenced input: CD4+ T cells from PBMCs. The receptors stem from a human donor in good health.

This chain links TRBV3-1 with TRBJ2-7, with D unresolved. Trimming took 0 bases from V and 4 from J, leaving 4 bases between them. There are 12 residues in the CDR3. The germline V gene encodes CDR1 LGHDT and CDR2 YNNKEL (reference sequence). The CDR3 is CASSQERYEQYF. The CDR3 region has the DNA TGTGCCAGCAGCCAAGAGAGGTACGAGCAGTACTTC.

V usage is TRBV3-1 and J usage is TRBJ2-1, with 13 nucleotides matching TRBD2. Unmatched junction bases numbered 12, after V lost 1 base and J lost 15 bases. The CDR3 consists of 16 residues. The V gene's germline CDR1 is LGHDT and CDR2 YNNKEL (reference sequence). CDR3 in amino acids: CASSQGELAGGRGWFF. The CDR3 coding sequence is TGTGCCAGCAGCCAAGGTGAACTAGCGGGAGGGCGAGGTTGGTTCTTC.

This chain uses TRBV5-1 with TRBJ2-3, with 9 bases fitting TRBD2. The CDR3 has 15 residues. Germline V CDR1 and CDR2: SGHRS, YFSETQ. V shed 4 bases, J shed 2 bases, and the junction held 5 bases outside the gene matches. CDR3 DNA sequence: TGCGCCAGCAGCACGGCGGGAGGGAACACAGATACGCAGTATTTT. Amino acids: CASSTAGGNTDTQYF.

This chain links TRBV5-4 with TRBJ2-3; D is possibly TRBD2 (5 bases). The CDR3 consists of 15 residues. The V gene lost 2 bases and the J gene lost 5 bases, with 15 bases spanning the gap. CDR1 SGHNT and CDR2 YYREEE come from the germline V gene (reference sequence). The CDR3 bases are TGTGCCAGCAGCTTAAGGCTAGCTGAGGGAGATACGCAGTATTTT. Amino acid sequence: CASSLRLAEGDTQYF.

The CDR3 sequence is CASSEGSGLETEAFF. DNA of the CDR3: TGTGCCAGCAGTGAGGGCTCGGGGCTGGAGACTGAAGCTTTCTTT. V usage is TRBV6-1 and J usage is TRBJ1-1; a possible D gene is TRBD1 (5 bases). V lost 3 bases, J lost 5 bases, and 16 bases lay in between. The CDR3 consists of 15 residues. The germline V gene has CDR1 MNHNS and CDR2 SASEGT.

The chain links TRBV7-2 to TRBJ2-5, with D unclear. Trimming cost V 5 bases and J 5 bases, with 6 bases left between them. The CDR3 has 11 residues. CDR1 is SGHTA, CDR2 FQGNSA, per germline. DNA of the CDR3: TGTGCCAGCAGCCAATGGGAGACCCAGTACTTC. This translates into CASSQWETQYF. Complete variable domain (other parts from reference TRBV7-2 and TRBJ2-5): GAGVSQSPSNKVTEKGKDVELRCDPISGHTALYWYRQSLGQGLEFLIYFQGNSAPDKSGLPSDRFSAERTGGSVSTLTIQRTQQEDSAVYLCASSQWETQYFGPGTRLLVL.

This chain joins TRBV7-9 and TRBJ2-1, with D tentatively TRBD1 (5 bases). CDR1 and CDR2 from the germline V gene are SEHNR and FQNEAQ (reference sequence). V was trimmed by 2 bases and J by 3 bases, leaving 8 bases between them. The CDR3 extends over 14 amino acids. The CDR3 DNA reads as TGTGCCAGCAGCTTAACAAGGGGCTACAATGAGCAGTTCTTC. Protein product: CASSLTRGYNEQFF.

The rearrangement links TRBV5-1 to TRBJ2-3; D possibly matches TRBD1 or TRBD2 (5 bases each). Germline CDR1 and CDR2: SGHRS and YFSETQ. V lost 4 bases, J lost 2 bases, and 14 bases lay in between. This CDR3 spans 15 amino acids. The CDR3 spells CASSEPGRVTDTQYF. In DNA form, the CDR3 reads TGCGCCAGCAGCGAGCCGGGACGGGTCACAGATACGCAGTATTTT.

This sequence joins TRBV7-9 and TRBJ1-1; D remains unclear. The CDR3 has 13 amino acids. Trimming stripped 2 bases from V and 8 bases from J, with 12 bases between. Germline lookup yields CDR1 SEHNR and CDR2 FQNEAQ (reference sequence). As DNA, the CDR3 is TGTGCCAGCAGCTTATCGCCAGGCACAGAAGCTTTCTTT. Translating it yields CASSLSPGTEAFF.

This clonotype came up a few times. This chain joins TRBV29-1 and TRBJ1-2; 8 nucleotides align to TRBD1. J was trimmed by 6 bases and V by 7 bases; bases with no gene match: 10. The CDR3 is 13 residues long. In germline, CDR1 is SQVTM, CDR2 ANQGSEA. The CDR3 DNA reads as TGCAGCGCAACCACAGGACAGGGCAATGGCTACACCTTC. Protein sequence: CSATTGQGNGYTF.

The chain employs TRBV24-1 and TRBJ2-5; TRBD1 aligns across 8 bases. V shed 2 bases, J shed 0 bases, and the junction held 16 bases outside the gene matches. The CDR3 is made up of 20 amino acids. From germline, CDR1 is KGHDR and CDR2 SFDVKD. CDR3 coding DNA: TGTGCCACCAGTGATTCGTTCCAGGGGGCGCGAGGAGGGTACCAAGAGACCCAGTACTTC. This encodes CATSDSFQGARGGYQETQYF.

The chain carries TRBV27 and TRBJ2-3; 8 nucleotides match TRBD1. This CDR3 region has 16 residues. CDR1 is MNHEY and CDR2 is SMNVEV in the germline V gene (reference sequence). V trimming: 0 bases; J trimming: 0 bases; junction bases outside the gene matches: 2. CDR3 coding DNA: TGTGCCAGCAGTTTATCGAGACAGGGGAGCACAGATACGCAGTATTTT. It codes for CASSLSRQGSTDTQYF.

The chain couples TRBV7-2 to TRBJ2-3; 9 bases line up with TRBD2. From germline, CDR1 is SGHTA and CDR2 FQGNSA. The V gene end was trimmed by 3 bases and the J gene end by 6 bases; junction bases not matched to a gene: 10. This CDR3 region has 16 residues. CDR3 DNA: TGTGCCAGCAGCTTCCGGGCGGGAGGGCGCGCGGATACGCAGTATTTT. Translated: CASSFRAGGRADTQYF.

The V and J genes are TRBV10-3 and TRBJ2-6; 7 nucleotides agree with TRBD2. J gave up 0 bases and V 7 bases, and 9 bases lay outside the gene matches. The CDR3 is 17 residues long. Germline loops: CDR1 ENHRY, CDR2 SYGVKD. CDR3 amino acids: CAINSPAGTSGANVLTF. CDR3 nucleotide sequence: TGTGCCATCAATTCGCCAGCGGGAACCTCTGGGGCCAACGTCCTGACTTTC.

For the CDR3, the DNA is TGTGCCAGCAGCCCAAGCGGACATACGCAGTATTTT. It is translated as CASSPSGHTQYF. V and J are TRBV7-3 and TRBJ2-3; D is perhaps TRBD2 (5 bases). This CDR3 is built from 12 residues. V lost 5 bases to trimming and J lost 7 bases, with 10 bases between them. CDR1 is SGHTA and CDR2 is FQGTGA in the germline V gene. Variable domain in full (rest from reference TRBV7-3 and TRBJ2-3): GAGVSQTPSNKVTEKGKYVELRCDPISGHTALYWYRQSLGQGPEFLIYFQGTGAADDSGLPNDRFFAVRPEGSVSTLKIQRTERGDSAVYLCASSPSGHTQYFGPGTRLTVL.

The CDR3 DNA reads as TGTGCCAGTAGGACAGGGGGCGATGGTGGCTACACCTTC. Translated, it gives CASRTGGDGGYTF. V gene TRBV27 combines with J gene TRBJ1-2; 11 bases match TRBD1. Trimming removed 9 bases from V and 7 bases from J; junction bases left unmatched: 7. CDR1 MNHEY and CDR2 SMNVEV come from the germline V gene (reference sequence). This CDR3 contains 13 residues.

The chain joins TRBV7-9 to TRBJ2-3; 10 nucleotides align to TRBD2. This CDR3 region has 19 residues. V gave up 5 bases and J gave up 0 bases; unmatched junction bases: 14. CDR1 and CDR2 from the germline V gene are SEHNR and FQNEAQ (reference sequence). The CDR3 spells CASSTGSGRDLASTDTQYF. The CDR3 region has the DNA TGTGCCAGCAGCACGGGGAGCGGGAGGGACCTCGCCAGCACAGATACGCAGTATTTT.

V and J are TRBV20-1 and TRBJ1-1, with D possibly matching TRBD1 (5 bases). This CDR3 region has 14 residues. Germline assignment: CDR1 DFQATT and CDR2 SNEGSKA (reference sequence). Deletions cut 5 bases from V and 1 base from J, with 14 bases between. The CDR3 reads CSAPRQFSNTEAFF. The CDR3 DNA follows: TGCAGTGCTCCACGACAGTTCTCGAACACTGAAGCTTTCTTT.

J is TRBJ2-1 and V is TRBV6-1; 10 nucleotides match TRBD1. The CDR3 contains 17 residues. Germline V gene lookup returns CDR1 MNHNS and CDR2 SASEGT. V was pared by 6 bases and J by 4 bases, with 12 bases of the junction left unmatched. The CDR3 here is CASSADRGLSGYNEQFF. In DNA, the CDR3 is TGTGCCAGCAGCGCCGACAGGGGGCTGAGTGGGTACAATGAGCAGTTCTTC.

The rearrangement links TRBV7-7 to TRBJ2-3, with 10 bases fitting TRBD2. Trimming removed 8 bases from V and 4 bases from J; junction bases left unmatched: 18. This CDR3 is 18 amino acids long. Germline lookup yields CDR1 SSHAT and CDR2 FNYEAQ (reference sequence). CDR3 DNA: TGTGCCAGCTGGGGGTGGCTAGCGGGAGATTCGGTCCCAGATACGCAGTATTTT. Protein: CASWGWLAGDSVPDTQYF.

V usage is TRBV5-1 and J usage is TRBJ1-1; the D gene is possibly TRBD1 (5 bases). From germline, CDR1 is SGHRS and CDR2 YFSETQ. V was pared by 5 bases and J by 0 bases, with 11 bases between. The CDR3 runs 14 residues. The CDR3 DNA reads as TGCGCCAGCAGGGCGGGACTCCTGAACACTGAAGCTTTCTTT. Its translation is CASRAGLLNTEAFF. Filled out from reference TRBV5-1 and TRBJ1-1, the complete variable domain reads KAGVTQTPRYLIKTRGQQVTLSCSPISGHRSVSWYQQTPGQGLQFLFEYFSETQRNKGNFPGRFSGRQFSNSRSEMNVSTLELGDSALYLCASRAGLLNTEAFFGQGTRLTVV.

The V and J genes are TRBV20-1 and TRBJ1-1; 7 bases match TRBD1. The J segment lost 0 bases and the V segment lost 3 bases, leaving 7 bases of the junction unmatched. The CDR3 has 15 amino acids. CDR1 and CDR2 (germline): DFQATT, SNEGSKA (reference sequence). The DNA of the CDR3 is TGCAGTGCTAGTGACTCACAGGGGCTGAACACTGAAGCTTTCTTT. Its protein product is CSASDSQGLNTEAFF.

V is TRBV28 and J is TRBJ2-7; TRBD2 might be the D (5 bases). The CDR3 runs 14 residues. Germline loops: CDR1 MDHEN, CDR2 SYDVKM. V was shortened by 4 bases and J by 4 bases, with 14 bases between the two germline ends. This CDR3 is CASSSTGFQYEQYF. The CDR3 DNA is TGTGCCAGCAGTTCGACGGGATTCCAATACGAGCAGTACTTC.

The CDR3 protein is CSANRDPLTYEQYF. In nucleotides, the CDR3 is TGCAGTGCTAACCGGGACCCACTCACCTACGAGCAGTACTTC. The chain links TRBV20-1 to TRBJ2-7, with D perhaps being TRBD1 or TRBD2 (5 bases each). Germline lookup yields CDR1 DFQATT and CDR2 SNEGSKA (reference sequence). The CDR3 is made up of 14 amino acids. Trimming took 4 bases from V and 2 from J, leaving 15 bases between them.

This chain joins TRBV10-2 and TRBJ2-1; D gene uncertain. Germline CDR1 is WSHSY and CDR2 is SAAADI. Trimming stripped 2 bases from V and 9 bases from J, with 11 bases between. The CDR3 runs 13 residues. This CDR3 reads CASSEARVGEQFF. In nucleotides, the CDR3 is TGCGCCAGCAGTGAGGCTAGGGTGGGTGAGCAGTTCTTC.